This TCR beta chain is from a study of T cell clonotyping in hematopoietic cell transplantation. The CDR3 totals 13 residues. Germline CDR1 is SNHLY and CDR2 is FYNNEI. The ends were cut back, 7 bases at V and 8 bases at J, with 17 bases in the middle. Using immunoSEQ multiplex PCR, the repertoire was profiled, and TCRdb retains in-frame clones only, with some absent. The sample gives 4,000 to 5,000 clones, about 74% of which show up once; roughly 8.5% is in the top ten. The starting material was PBMCs, obtained 100 days after allogeneic stem cell transplant. This chain joins TRBV2 and TRBJ1-2, with D maybe TRBD1 (5 bases). The receptor's source is a male patient in his sixties who had an allogeneic stem cell transplant, so the T cells may come from the graft donor. Some clones in this sample may be carry-over from other donors' samples. CDR3: CASTFFREEGYTF. Here the CDR3 DNA reads TGTGCCAGCACGTTCTTCAGGGAAGAAGGCTACACCTTC. Complete variable domain (other parts from reference TRBV2 and TRBJ1-2): EPEVTQTPSHQVTQMGQEVILRCVPISNHLYFYWYRQILGQKVEFLVSFYNNEISEKSEIFDDQFSVERPDGSNFTLKIRSTKLEDSAMYFCASTFFREEGYTFGSGTRLTVV.